The rows below give T cell receptor beta chains drawn from one sample of a study of blood T cell repertoires in COVID-19. TCRdb's table, derived via immunoSEQ multiplex PCR, lists solely in-frame clones and lacks some. The profile shows fewer than 700,000 clones, about 88% of them singletons. The specimen was peripheral blood. Source of these receptors: a woman aged 50 to 60 with COVID-19, enrolled during active disease. Both conserved end residues are part of each CDR3. A D gene is named only where the DNA matches it firmly. Only part of the rows carry a size: once, few, many, or a class if the clone is expanded.

j_call: TRBJ1-1; d_call: TRBD1; clone_size: few; v_call: TRBV15; cdr3_nt: TGTGCCACCAGCAGAGTGAGACAGGGGGACATGATGGCTTTCTTT; cdr3_aa: CATSRVRQGDMMAFF
j_call: TRBJ1-2; d_call: .; clone_size: .; v_call: TRBV3-1/TRBV3-2; cdr3_nt: TGTGCCAGCAGCCAAGCGGGGGATGATGGCTACACCTTC; cdr3_aa: CASSQAGDDGYTF
j_call: TRBJ1-2; d_call: .; clone_size: once; v_call: TRBV29-1; cdr3_nt: TGCAGCGTCCGCCCCCAGGGGCCCCGATATGGCTACACCTTC; cdr3_aa: CSVRPQGPRYGYTF
j_call: TRBJ2-3; d_call: .; clone_size: .; v_call: TRBV28; cdr3_nt: TGTGCCAGCAGTTTGAGGGAATCGGATACGCAGTATTTT; cdr3_aa: CASSLRESDTQYF
j_call: TRBJ2-1; d_call: TRBD1; clone_size: .; v_call: TRBV6-5; cdr3_nt: TGTGCCAGCAGCCGGATGACAGGGGTTAGCAATGAGCAGTTCTTC; cdr3_aa: CASSRMTGVSNEQFF
j_call: TRBJ2-3; d_call: .; clone_size: .; v_call: TRBV29-1; cdr3_nt: TGCAGCGTGCGGGTAAGGACCACAGATACGCAGTATTTT; cdr3_aa: CSVRVRTTDTQYF
j_call: TRBJ1-3; d_call: TRBD1; clone_size: .; v_call: TRBV7-9; cdr3_nt: TGTGCCAGCAGCCGACGAGGACAGGGAGGAAACACCATATATTTT; cdr3_aa: CASSRRGQGGNTIYF
j_call: TRBJ1-2; d_call: .; clone_size: .; v_call: TRBV2; cdr3_nt: TGTGCCAGCAACCGGGGCGCGGGGGGCTACACCTTC; cdr3_aa: CASNRGAGGYTF
j_call: TRBJ1-3; d_call: .; clone_size: .; v_call: TRBV24-1; cdr3_nt: TGTGCCACCAGTGATCCCAACGGACTTTCTGGAAACACCATATATTTT; cdr3_aa: CATSDPNGLSGNTIYF
j_call: TRBJ2-7; d_call: TRBD2; clone_size: .; v_call: TRBV5-6; cdr3_nt: TGTGCCAGCAGCTCCAGACTAGCGGGGCAGGAGCAGTACTTC; cdr3_aa: CASSSRLAGQEQYF
j_call: TRBJ1-2; d_call: .; clone_size: .; v_call: TRBV12-3/TRBV12-4; cdr3_nt: TGTGCCAGCAGTCTCGGGGGGTTGGATGGCTACACCTTC; cdr3_aa: CASSLGGLDGYTF
j_call: TRBJ2-1; d_call: TRBD1; clone_size: .; v_call: TRBV5-4; cdr3_nt: TGTGCCAGCAGCTTTTACCGGGACAGCCTTTACAATGAGCAGTTCTTC; cdr3_aa: CASSFYRDSLYNEQFF
j_call: TRBJ1-5; d_call: .; clone_size: .; v_call: TRBV30; cdr3_nt: TGTGCCTGGGGGTCGGGGGGGGCTGGGCGCTGGGCAGCCCAGCATTTT; cdr3_aa: CAWGSGGAGRWAAQHF
j_call: TRBJ2-7; d_call: TRBD1; clone_size: .; v_call: TRBV5-6; cdr3_nt: TGTGCCAGCAGCTTGGGGACAGGGGGCTACTCCTACGAGCAGTACTTC; cdr3_aa: CASSLGTGGYSYEQYF
j_call: TRBJ1-2; d_call: .; clone_size: .; v_call: TRBV13; cdr3_nt: TGTGCCAGCAGCCTTAGACTTTATGGCTACACCTTC; cdr3_aa: CASSLRLYGYTF
j_call: TRBJ1-1; d_call: TRBD1; clone_size: .; v_call: TRBV6-1; cdr3_nt: TGTGCCAGCAGTGAAGCGACAGGGCCGAACACTGAAGCTTTCTTT; cdr3_aa: CASSEATGPNTEAFF
j_call: TRBJ2-3; d_call: TRBD2; clone_size: .; v_call: TRBV3-1/TRBV3-2; cdr3_nt: TGTGCCAGCAGCCTGGGACTAGTAGGCGCAGATACGCAGTATTTT; cdr3_aa: CASSLGLVGADTQYF
j_call: TRBJ2-1; d_call: TRBD1; clone_size: .; v_call: TRBV30; cdr3_nt: TGTGCCTGGAGTTACTACAGGGGGCCGGGGGTCAATGAGCAGTTCTTC; cdr3_aa: CAWSYYRGPGVNEQFF
j_call: TRBJ1-5; d_call: .; clone_size: .; v_call: TRBV5-5; cdr3_nt: TGTGCCAGCAGCTTGGTTGGGACTCTTGAAAATCAGCCCCAGCATTTT; cdr3_aa: CASSLVGTLENQPQHF
j_call: TRBJ2-2; d_call: .; clone_size: .; v_call: TRBV5-1; cdr3_nt: TGCGCCAGCAGCTCACAGACAGTCGGGGAGCTGTTTTTT; cdr3_aa: CASSSQTVGELFF